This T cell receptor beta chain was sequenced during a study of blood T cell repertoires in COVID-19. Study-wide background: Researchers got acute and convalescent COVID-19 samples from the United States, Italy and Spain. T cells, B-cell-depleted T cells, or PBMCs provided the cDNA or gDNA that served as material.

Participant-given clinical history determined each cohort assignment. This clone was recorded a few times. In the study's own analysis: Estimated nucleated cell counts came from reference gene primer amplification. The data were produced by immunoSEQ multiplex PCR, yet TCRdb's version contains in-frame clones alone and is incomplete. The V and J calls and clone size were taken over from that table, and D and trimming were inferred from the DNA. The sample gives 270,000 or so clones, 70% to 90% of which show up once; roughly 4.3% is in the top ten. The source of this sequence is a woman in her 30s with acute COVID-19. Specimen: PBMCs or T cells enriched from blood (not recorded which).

The CDR3 bases are TGCGCCAGCAGCTTGAACTCCGGGACTAGCGTCCACGAGCAGTACTTC. Protein sequence: CASSLNSGTSVHEQYF. The chain joins TRBV5-1 to TRBJ2-7; 10 bases are a match to TRBD2. V gave up 1 base and J gave up 5 bases; unmatched junction bases: 9. The CDR3 runs 16 residues. Germline V gene lookup returns CDR1 SGHRS and CDR2 YFSETQ.